The rows below give T cell receptor beta chains drawn from one sample of a study of chemoradiotherapy in HPV16-positive cancers. Libraries were prepared by immunoSEQ multiplex PCR; TCRdb keeps only in-frame clonotypes and omits some of them. The sample yields roughly 9,000 clones, roughly four fifths seen once. The sample consisted of tumor tissue, taken from a patient who underwent chemoradiotherapy. Every receptor here comes from a human donor with HPV-associated anogenital cancer. Each CDR3 is given with its conserved first and last residue.

v_gene: TRBV6-6
j_gene: TRBJ1-3
len: 15
CDR3aa: CASSYRGFSGNTIYF

v_gene: TRBV29-1
j_gene: TRBJ2-3
len: 12
CDR3aa: CSVEHNTDTQYF

v_gene: TRBV19
j_gene: TRBJ1-2
len: 17
CDR3aa: CASSIAATGTVNYGYTF

v_gene: TRBV19
j_gene: TRBJ1-3
len: 13
CDR3aa: CATGLLSGNTIYF

v_gene: TRBV7-2
j_gene: TRBJ2-1
len: 15
CDR3aa: CASSLSGGDFFEQFF

v_gene: TRBV7-2
j_gene: TRBJ1-1
len: 14
CDR3aa: CASSPDRGGPEAFF

v_gene: TRBV13
j_gene: TRBJ2-7
len: 18
CDR3aa: CASSLLGTSGRGTYEQYF

v_gene: TRBV4-1
j_gene: TRBJ1-4
len: 15
CDR3aa: CASSSLGATNEKLFF

v_gene: TRBV11-2
j_gene: TRBJ2-1
len: 15
CDR3aa: CASTPGNSVSNEQFF

v_gene: TRBV9
j_gene: TRBJ1-1
len: 14
CDR3aa: CASSNDRGGTEAFF

v_gene: TRBV29-1
j_gene: TRBJ2-7
len: 11
CDR3aa: CSVGVPYEQYF

v_gene: TRBV11-3
j_gene: TRBJ2-7
len: 13
CDR3aa: CASSLPSRYEQYF

v_gene: TRBV9
j_gene: TRBJ2-2
len: 16
CDR3aa: CASSVTASPINGELFF

v_gene: TRBV7-9
j_gene: TRBJ1-1
len: 14
CDR3aa: CASSLRTGNTEAFF

v_gene: TRBV7-9
j_gene: TRBJ2-5
len: 12
CDR3aa: CASSFVGETQYF

v_gene: TRBV7-6
j_gene: TRBJ2-1
len: 12
CDR3aa: CASSPGGSGQFF

v_gene: TRBV7-2
j_gene: TRBJ1-5
len: 14
CDR3aa: CASSPGTVHQPQHF

v_gene: TRBV28
j_gene: TRBJ2-7
len: 12
CDR3aa: CASNGDPYEQYF

v_gene: TRBV29-1
j_gene: TRBJ2-5
len: 13
CDR3aa: CSVTGHDQETQYF

v_gene: TRBV9
j_gene: TRBJ2-3
len: 14
CDR3aa: CASSSFVHTDTQYF

v_gene: TRBV4-3
j_gene: TRBJ1-3
len: 16
CDR3aa: CASSQDRTGALNTIYF

v_gene: TRBV21-1
j_gene: TRBJ1-5
len: 14
CDR3aa: CASSKETARQPQHF

v_gene: TRBV7-3
j_gene: TRBJ2-5
len: 14
CDR3aa: CASSDSGSGETQYF

v_gene: TRBV28
j_gene: TRBJ1-5
len: 13
CDR3aa: CASGGRGIQPQHF

v_gene: TRBV19
j_gene: TRBJ1-1
len: 15
CDR3aa: CATIPGGISRTEAFF

v_gene: TRBV11-3
j_gene: TRBJ2-7
len: 14
CDR3aa: CASSLEHSSYEQYF

v_gene: TRBV11-3
j_gene: TRBJ1-4
len: 14
CDR3aa: CASSQRDLGEKLFF

v_gene: TRBV5-1
j_gene: TRBJ2-3
len: 14
CDR3aa: CASGLAGPTDTQYF

v_gene: TRBV21-1
j_gene: TRBJ1-6
len: 19
CDR3aa: CASSKSGGAQGPYNSPLHF

v_gene: TRBV7-6
j_gene: TRBJ2-7
len: 14
CDR3aa: CASSPGVRAHEQYF